This T cell receptor (beta chain) was profiled in a study of T cell responses to AZD1222 COVID-19 vaccine. Whole-study findings and limits: CD4 TCRs associated with vaccination spanned spike, dominating at 160-218 and 743-854.

V lost 0 bases to trimming and J lost 4 bases, with 7 bases between them. Per the germline V gene, CDR1 is SGHRS and CDR2 is YFSETQ. CDR3 length equals 13 residues. Regarding this clone: The target antigen is unknown.

Generated by immunoSEQ multiplex PCR, the TCRdb table keeps only in-frame clones and is missing some. The data hold about 140,000 clones, with roughly 91% observed a single time. The chain combines TRBV5-1 with TRBJ1-1; D is undetermined. The receptor was derived from an adult in good health. Here the sequenced sample was peripheral blood, taken on day 0 of AZD1222 vaccination. The CDR3 DNA sequence: TGCGCCAGCAGCTTGGACAGCTTCACTGAAGCTTTCTTT. It translates to CASSLDSFTEAFF.